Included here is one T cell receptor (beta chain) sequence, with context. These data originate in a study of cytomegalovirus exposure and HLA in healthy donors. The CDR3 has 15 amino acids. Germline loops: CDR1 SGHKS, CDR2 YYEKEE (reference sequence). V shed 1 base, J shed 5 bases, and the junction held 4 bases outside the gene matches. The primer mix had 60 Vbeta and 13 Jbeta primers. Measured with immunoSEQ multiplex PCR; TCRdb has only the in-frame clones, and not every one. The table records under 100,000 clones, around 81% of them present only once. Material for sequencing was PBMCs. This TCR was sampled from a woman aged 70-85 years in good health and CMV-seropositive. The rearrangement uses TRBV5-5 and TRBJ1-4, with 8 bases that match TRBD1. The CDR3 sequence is CASSLTGGGNEKLFF. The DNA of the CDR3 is TGTGCCAGCAGCTTGACAGGGGGGGGGAATGAAAAACTGTTTTTT.